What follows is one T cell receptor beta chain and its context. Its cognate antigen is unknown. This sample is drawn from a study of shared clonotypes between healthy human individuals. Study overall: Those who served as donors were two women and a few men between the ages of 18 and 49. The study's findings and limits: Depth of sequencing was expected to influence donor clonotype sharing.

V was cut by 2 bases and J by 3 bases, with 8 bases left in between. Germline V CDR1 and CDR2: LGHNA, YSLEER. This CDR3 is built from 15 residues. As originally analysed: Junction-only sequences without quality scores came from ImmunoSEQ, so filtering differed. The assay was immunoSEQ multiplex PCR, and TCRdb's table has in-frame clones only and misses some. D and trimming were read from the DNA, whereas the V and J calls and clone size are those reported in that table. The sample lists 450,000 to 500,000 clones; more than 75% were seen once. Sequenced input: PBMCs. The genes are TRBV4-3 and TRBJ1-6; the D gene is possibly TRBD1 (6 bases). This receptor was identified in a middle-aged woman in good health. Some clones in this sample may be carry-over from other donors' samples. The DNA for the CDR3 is TGCGCCAGCAGCCAATACAGGGACTATAATTCACCCCTCCACTTT. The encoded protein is CASSQYRDYNSPLHF.